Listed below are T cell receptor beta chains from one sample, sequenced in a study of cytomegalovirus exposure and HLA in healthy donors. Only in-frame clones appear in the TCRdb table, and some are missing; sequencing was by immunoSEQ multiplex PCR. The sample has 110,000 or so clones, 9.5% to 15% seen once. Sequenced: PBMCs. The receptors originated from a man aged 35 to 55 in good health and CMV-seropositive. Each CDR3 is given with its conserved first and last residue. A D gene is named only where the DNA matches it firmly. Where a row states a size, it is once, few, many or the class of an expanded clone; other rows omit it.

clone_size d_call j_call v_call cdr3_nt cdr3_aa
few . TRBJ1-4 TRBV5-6 TGTGCCAGCAGCTTGGTAGGACCCGCGGGAAATGAAAAACTGTTTTTT CASSLVGPAGNEKLFF
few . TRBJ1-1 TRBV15 TGTGCCACCAGCAGAGATGACCCTCGGGGGTCCACTGAAGCTTTCTTT CATSRDDPRGSTEAFF
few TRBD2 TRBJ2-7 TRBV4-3 TGCGCCAGCAGCCATACGACTAGCGGGTCTTACGAGCAGTACTTC CASSHTTSGSYEQYF
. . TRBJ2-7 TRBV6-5 TGTGCCAGCAGTTACTCGGGCCAGGTATACGAGCAGTACTTC CASSYSGQVYEQYF
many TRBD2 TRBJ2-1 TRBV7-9 TGTGCCAGCAGCGAGGGACTAGCGGGAGCCAATGAGCAGTTCTTC CASSEGLAGANEQFF
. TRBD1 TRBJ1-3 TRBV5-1 TGCGCCAGCAGAAGGGGACAGGTTGCTGGAAACACCATATATTTT CASRRGQVAGNTIYF
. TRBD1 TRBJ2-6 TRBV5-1 TGCGCCAGCAGCCCCCGGGACAGGCCTTTCTCTGGGGCCAACGTCCTGACTTTC CASSPRDRPFSGANVLTF
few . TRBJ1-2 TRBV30 TGTGCCTGGAGAAAGATGCGGGGTTGCTATGGCTACACCTTC CAWRKMRGCYGYTF
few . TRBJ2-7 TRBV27 TGTGCCAGCAGCCGAAGGATAGCTGGGTCATACGAGCAGTACTTC CASSRRIAGSYEQYF
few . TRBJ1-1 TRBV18 TGTGCCAGCTCACCTTTAGCGAAAGACACTGAAGCTTTCTTT CASSPLAKDTEAFF
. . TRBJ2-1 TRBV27 TGTGCCAGCAGTTCAGGGAAAGGGTTTGGTGAGCAGTTCTTC CASSSGKGFGEQFF
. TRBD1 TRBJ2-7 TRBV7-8 TGTGCCAGCAGCCCATTCGGGACAGGGAGCTACGAGCAGTACTTC CASSPFGTGSYEQYF
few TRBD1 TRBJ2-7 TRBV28 TGTGCCAGCAGTGGGAGGACAGGGATCCGGGTGGGGCAGTACTTC CASSGRTGIRVGQYF
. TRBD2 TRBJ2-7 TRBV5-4 TGTGCCAGCAGATCTGATTCCGGGACTAGCGTCTACGAGCAGTACTTC CASRSDSGTSVYEQYF
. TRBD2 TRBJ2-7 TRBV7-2 TGTGCCAGCAGCTTAGGGATTAGCGGGAGGTACGAGCAGTACTTC CASSLGISGRYEQYF
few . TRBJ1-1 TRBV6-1 TGTGCCAGCAGTGAAATCCAGAACACTGAAGCTTTCTTT CASSEIQNTEAFF
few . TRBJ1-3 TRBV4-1 TGCGCCAGCAGCCAAGCCTTAGGGGGAGCTGGAAACACCATATATTTT CASSQALGGAGNTIYF
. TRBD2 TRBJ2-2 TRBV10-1 TGCGCCAGCAGTTCTAGCGGGTCGAACACCGGGGAGCTGTTTTTT CASSSSGSNTGELFF
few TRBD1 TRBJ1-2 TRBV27 TGTGCCAGCAGTACCGGACAGGGGTCTAACTATGGCTACACCTTC CASSTGQGSNYGYTF
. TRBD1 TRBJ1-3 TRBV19 TGTGCCAGTACCGAATCGGCAGGGGGACGGTACACCATATATTTT CASTESAGGRYTIYF
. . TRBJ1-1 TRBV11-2 TGTGCCAGCAGCCCTCAACAAAACACTGAAGCTTTCTTT CASSPQQNTEAFF
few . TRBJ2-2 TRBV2 TGTGCCAGCAGTGTAAATGGCCCTGCGAACACCGGGGAGCTGTTTTTT CASSVNGPANTGELFF
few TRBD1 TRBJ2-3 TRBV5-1 TGCGCCAGCAGAGAGCAGGGGGCAGATACGCAGTATTTT CASREQGADTQYF
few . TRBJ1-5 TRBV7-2 TGTGCCAGCAGCCCCAGTAACTCCGGGGGGCCCCAGCATTTT CASSPSNSGGPQHF
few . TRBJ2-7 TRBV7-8 TGTGCCAGCAGCTTGGGTGGCGGGTGGGAGCAGTACTTC CASSLGGGWEQYF
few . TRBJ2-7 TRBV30 TGTGCCTGGAGTGCCCTAACCTACGAGCAGTACTTC CAWSALTYEQYF
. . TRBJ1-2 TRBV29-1 TGCAGCGTTGTCGCCGGTGGCTACACCTTC CSVVAGGYTF
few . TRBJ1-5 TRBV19 TGTGCCAGTATGAGGACATTTCATAGCAATCAGCCCCAGCATTTT CASMRTFHSNQPQHF
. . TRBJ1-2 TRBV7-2 TGTGCCAGCAGCTTAGCGTACCAGGGGAATGGTGGCTACACCTTC CASSLAYQGNGGYTF
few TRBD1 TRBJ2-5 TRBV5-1 TGCGCCAGCAGCTTTACAGGGGAAGAGACCCAGTACTTC CASSFTGEETQYF
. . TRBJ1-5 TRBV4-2 TGTGCCAGCAGCCCGCAGATGGGCAATCAGCCCCAGCATTTT CASSPQMGNQPQHF
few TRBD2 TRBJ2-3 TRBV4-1 TGCGCCAGCAGTTACTCCCCTCCCAGGACTAGCGTCACAGATACGCAGTATTTT CASSYSPPRTSVTDTQYF
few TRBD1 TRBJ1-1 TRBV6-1 TGTGCCAGCAGTCAGGGGGCGGCCACTGAAGCTTTCTTT CASSQGAATEAFF
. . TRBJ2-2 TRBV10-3 TGTGCCATCAGTCCCCCATCCACCGGGGAGCTGTTTTTT CAISPPSTGELFF
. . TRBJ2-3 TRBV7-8 TGTGCCAGCAGGGCATGGGGGGAACGGAGCACAGATACGCAGTATTTT CASRAWGERSTDTQYF
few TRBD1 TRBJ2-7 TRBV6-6 TGTGCCAGCAGTTACTTAGGACAGGGGTGGAACGAGCAGTACTTC CASSYLGQGWNEQYF
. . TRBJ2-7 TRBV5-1 TGCGCCAGCAGCTTGGGGCCAGGGGCTTCCTACGAGCAGTACTTC CASSLGPGASYEQYF
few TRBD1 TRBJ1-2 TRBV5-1 TGCGCCAGCACGTTGCCCTCGGGGACAGGGGGCTACGATGGCTACACCTTC CASTLPSGTGGYDGYTF
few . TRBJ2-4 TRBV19 TGTGCCAGTAGTATGGCATTCGACATTCAGTACTTC CASSMAFDIQYF
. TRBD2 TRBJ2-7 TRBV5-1 TGCGCCAGCAGCTTGCTTGGCGGGAGGGCCCACGAGCAGTACTTC CASSLLGGRAHEQYF
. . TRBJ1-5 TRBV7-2 TGTGCCAGCAGCCCATGGGGCGATCAGCCCCAGCATTTT CASSPWGDQPQHF
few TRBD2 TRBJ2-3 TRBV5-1 TGCGCCAGCAGCTTGGGACTAGCGGGCCTAAGCACAGATACGCAGTATTTT CASSLGLAGLSTDTQYF
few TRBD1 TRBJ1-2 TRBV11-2 TGTGCCAGCAGCCGGGACAGGACCTATGGCTACACCTTC CASSRDRTYGYTF
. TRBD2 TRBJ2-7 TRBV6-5 TGTGCCAGCGCGGCGGGAGGGGGATACGAGCAGTACTTC CASAAGGGYEQYF
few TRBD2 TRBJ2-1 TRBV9 TGTGCCAGCAGCGGTCCGGGACTAGACTCCTACAATGAGCAGTTCTTC CASSGPGLDSYNEQFF
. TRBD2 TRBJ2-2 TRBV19 TGTGCCAGTCGGAGACTAGCGGGGACCGGGGAGCTGTTTTTT CASRRLAGTGELFF
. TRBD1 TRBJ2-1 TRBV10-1 TGCGCCAGCAGTGCGTTCACAGGGGGAAATGAGCAGTTCTTC CASSAFTGGNEQFF
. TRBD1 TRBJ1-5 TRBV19 TGTGCCAGTACCCATAGGGACAGGGGGTTCCATCAGCCCCAGCATTTT CASTHRDRGFHQPQHF
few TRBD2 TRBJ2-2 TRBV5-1 TGCGCCAGCAGCAGTCCTAGCGGAAACACCGGGGAGCTGTTTTTT CASSSPSGNTGELFF
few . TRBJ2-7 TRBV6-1 TGTGCCAGCAGTCTTAGGGAGCGCGACGAGCAGTACTTC CASSLRERDEQYF
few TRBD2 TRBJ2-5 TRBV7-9 TGTGCCAGCAGCTTTAGACTAGCAGAACAAGAGACCCAGTACTTC CASSFRLAEQETQYF
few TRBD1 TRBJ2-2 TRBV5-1 TGCGCCAGCAGCTTGGACAGGGGAGATGCCGGGGAGCTGTTTTTT CASSLDRGDAGELFF
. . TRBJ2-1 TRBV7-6 TGTGCCAGCAGCTTGACTAGTTCCTACAATGAGCAGTTCTTC CASSLTSSYNEQFF
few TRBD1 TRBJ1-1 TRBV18 TGTGCCAGCTCACCACCGACAGGGGATAGGGGCACTGAAGCTTTCTTT CASSPPTGDRGTEAFF
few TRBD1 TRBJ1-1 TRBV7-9 TGTGCCCCAGCCCAGCCTCTACCACAGGGGACAAACACTGAAGCTTTCTTT CAPAQPLPQGTNTEAFF